A selection of T cell receptor beta chains follows, all from one sample in a study of blood T cell repertoires in COVID-19. Measured with immunoSEQ multiplex PCR; TCRdb has only the in-frame clones, and not every one. This sample carries about 83,000 clones, roughly 88% of them seen once, and the ten largest clones take around 40%. The sequencing sample was made of peripheral blood. Receptors originate from a human donor in a cohort sampled during active COVID-19. The conserved cysteine and the conserved F or W are not part of the CDR3 here.

J gene	V gene	CDR3 protein
TRBJ1-1	TRBV7-3	ASSPTGQPSAEAF
TRBJ2-3	TRBV7-3	ASSLRGGSLTDTQY
TRBJ1-4	TRBV27	ASSFDGGGSGKLF
TRBJ2-7	TRBV15	ATSRGGQGAYEQY
TRBJ2-2	TRBV5-1	ASSWDRAGELF
TRBJ2-5	TRBV19	ASSIDLQGWETQY
TRBJ1-4	TRBV4-2	ASSQDQITEKLF
TRBJ2-7	TRBV19	ASSWGTGEYEQY
TRBJ2-1	TRBV3-1/TRBV3-2	ASSHVLEQF
TRBJ2-3	TRBV10-3	AIMSSGGHTDTQY
TRBJ2-7	TRBV7-9	ASSLAGLAGKEQY
TRBJ2-1	TRBV7-7	ASSLGRREGNLAYNEQF
TRBJ1-2	TRBV9	ASSEGRAGYT
TRBJ1-3	TRBV5-1	ASSPGQPSGNTIY
TRBJ1-4	TRBV28	ASYRGGVEKLF
TRBJ2-5	TRBV29-1	SALEGRETQY
TRBJ2-1	TRBV11-2	ASSLDPRLGEQF
TRBJ2-3	TRBV5-5	ASKILALSTDTQY
TRBJ2-7	TRBV27	ASSLWGDGYYEQY
TRBJ2-3	TRBV10-3	AISTSTDTQY
TRBJ2-5	TRBV28	ASSTGTPQGGRETQY
TRBJ2-1	TRBV6-6	ASSPDSYSYNEQF
TRBJ2-1	TRBV6-5	ASSATPTLYNEQF
TRBJ1-6	TRBV28	ASSGDSRRVLSPLH
TRBJ2-1	TRBV6-5	ASRVSGSSYNEQF
TRBJ2-1	TRBV19	ASSRRLAGGGYNEQF
TRBJ1-2	TRBV2	ASRYQAQGNYGYT
TRBJ2-7	TRBV28	ASSRRGGLAGGYEQY
TRBJ1-3	TRBV2	ASGPAPSGNTIY
TRBJ2-2	TRBV5-1	ASSLQGNTGELF
TRBJ2-1	TRBV27	ASSSRGLAGGLIHNNEQF
TRBJ2-1	TRBV5-5	ASSFENEQF
TRBJ1-4	TRBV6-5	ASSLQGGTNEKLF
TRBJ2-5	TRBV7-9	ASSLTSGRARETQY
TRBJ2-2	TRBV6-2/TRBV6-3	ASSYSIKRGGLNTGELF
TRBJ1-4	TRBV10-3	AISDGRQGRKEEKLF
TRBJ2-2	TRBV11-3	ASSPRLAGEANTGELF
TRBJ2-4	TRBV19	ASSEQGGNIQY
TRBJ2-2	TRBV7-8	ASSRIRTGELF
TRBJ2-2	TRBV11-2	ASTPTSGFTGELF
TRBJ1-6	TRBV12-3/TRBV12-4	ASSFRNSPLH
TRBJ2-1	TRBV6-2/TRBV6-3	ASSAPPGENEQF
TRBJ2-7	TRBV30	AWNPGEDEQY
TRBJ2-2	TRBV2	ASKVGLADTGELF
TRBJ1-3	TRBV9	ASSVDLGSGNTIY
TRBJ1-6	TRBV3-1/TRBV3-2	ASSQNRGSPLH
TRBJ1-5	TRBV3-1/TRBV3-2	ASSQGTGNQPQH
TRBJ2-3	TRBV28	ASSLSSGGVLATQY
TRBJ2-5	TRBV30	AWSGQGVTQY